This note documents a single TCR beta chain sequence. This sample stems from a study of tumor-infiltrating lymphocytes in localized non-small cell lung cancer. Germline V CDR1 and CDR2: MRHNA, SNTAGT. The CDR3 is 13 amino acids. V dropped 5 bases and J dropped 5; count of bases not matched to a gene: 4. Here immunoSEQ multiplex PCR was the method, and the copy in TCRdb shows in-frame clones only, minus some. The sample has about 9,200 clones; roughly 63% are singletons. This sequence joins TRBV6-4 and TRBJ2-7, with 9 nucleotides matching TRBD2. The receptor's source is a human donor with non-small cell lung cancer. The sequencing sample was made of uninvolved lung tissue not adjacent to the tumor. Here the CDR3 DNA reads TGTGCCAGCAGTCTAGCGGGGCAAGACGAGCAGTACTTC. Its protein is CASSLAGQDEQYF.